Shown below are 13 T cell receptor beta chains from a single sample sequenced in a study of T cell responses to AZD1222 COVID-19 vaccine. The protocol was immunoSEQ multiplex PCR, while the TCRdb copy is restricted to in-frame clones and leaves out a portion. The sample lists under 150,000 clones, around nine tenths seen once, with roughly 5.1% in the top ten. This specimen was peripheral blood, taken on day 0 of AZD1222 vaccination. The source of these receptors is an adult in good health.

This clone was recorded only once. The V call is TRBV4-2, the J call TRBJ2-1, with D unclear. CDR3 size: 17 residues. Per germline, CDR1 LGHNA and CDR2 YNFKEQ. The V and J ends lost 3 bases and 8 bases respectively, with 23 bases between them. In DNA, the CDR3 is TGTGCCAGCAGCCAGGAACACCGGACCCGCGAGACCTATGAGCAGTTCTTC. Translated, it gives CASSQEHRTRETYEQFF.

CDR3: CSVAIGDSSYGGYTF. The CDR3 DNA sequence: TGCAGCGTTGCGATTGGGGACAGCTCGTATGGTGGCTACACCTTC. V usage is TRBV29-1 and J usage is TRBJ1-2, with TRBD1 matching over 7 bases. V trimming: 4 bases; J trimming: 7 bases; junction bases outside the gene matches: 15. Germline assignment: CDR1 SQVTM and CDR2 ANQGSEA. CDR3 length: 15 amino acids.

The chain links TRBV14 to TRBJ2-3, with 8 bases lining up with TRBD1. The CDR3 contains 15 residues. Trimming cost V 2 bases and J 1 base; bases outside gene matches: 2. Germline CDR1 and CDR2: SGHDN and FVKESK. This CDR3 reads CASSQTGQGTDTQYF. CDR3 nucleotides: TGTGCCAGCAGCCAAACGGGACAGGGCACAGATACGCAGTATTTT.

The CDR3 DNA is TGTGCCAGCAGCTCGCAGAAAGCCCGGTCCCAGTACTTC. It is translated as CASSSQKARSQYF. The V and J genes are TRBV11-2 and TRBJ2-5; D is uncertain. The CDR3 spans 13 residues. The V end was cut by 4 bases, the J end by 9 bases, with 15 bases between. Germline assignment: CDR1 SGHAT and CDR2 FQNNGV.

The rearrangement links TRBV7-9 to TRBJ1-1; possibly TRBD1 for D (5 bases). V dropped 1 base and J dropped 5 bases, with 11 bases sitting between them. The CDR3 totals 14 residues. The germline CDR1 and CDR2 sequences are SEHNR and FQNEAQ (reference sequence). CDR3 loop: CASSLVGRVTEAFF. CDR3 in DNA: TGTGCCAGCAGCTTAGTGGGCAGGGTGACTGAAGCTTTCTTT.

This chain links TRBV18 with TRBJ2-2, with 8 bases matching TRBD1. The CDR3 is made up of 15 amino acids. Germline values: CDR1 KGHSH, CDR2 LQKENI. After removal of 6 bases from V and 1 base from J, the junction contained 4 bases not matched to a gene. The CDR3 is CASSLGQGNTGELFF. The CDR3, as DNA: TGTGCCAGCTCGTTAGGACAGGGGAACACCGGGGAGCTGTTTTTT.

The chain has TRBV3-1 (or the pseudogene TRBV3-2) and TRBJ2-1; possibly TRBD2 for D (5 bases). The germline gives CDR1 LGHDT, CDR2 YNNKEL (reference sequence). The CDR3 runs to 14 residues. The V end was cut by 10 bases, the J end by 6 bases, with 19 bases between. The CDR3 DNA follows: TGTGCCACGCAACGAGGGTCCCAACCCAATGAGCAGTTCTTC. Translating it yields CATQRGSQPNEQFF.

DNA of the CDR3: TGTGCCAGCAGTCGCGACAGGGTCGTGGGCTACACCTTC. Its protein product is CASSRDRVVGYTF. This rearrangement joins TRBV9 to TRBJ1-2, with 7 bases matching TRBD1. The J segment lost 8 bases and the V segment lost 5 bases, leaving 9 bases of the junction unmatched. CDR1 is SGDLS, CDR2 YYNGEE, per germline. The CDR3 is 13 residues long.

The J gene is TRBJ2-7, the V gene TRBV5-6; D is unclear. Germline CDR1 reads SGHDT; CDR2 reads YYEEEE. V lost 1 base and J lost 3, with 8 bases in between. This CDR3 region has 13 residues. CDR3 nucleotide sequence: TGTGCCAGCAGCTTGTGGCCGAACTACGAGCAGTACTTC. It codes for CASSLWPNYEQYF.

J is TRBJ2-1 and V is TRBV6-2 or TRBV6-3, with TRBD2 matching 9 bases. The CDR3 covers 17 residues. Germline CDR1 reads MNHEY; CDR2 reads SVGEGT. The V gene end was trimmed by 0 bases and the J gene end by 4 bases; junction bases not matched to a gene: 7. CDR3 in amino acids: CASSYSGGRARYNEQFF. The DNA of the CDR3 is TGTGCCAGCAGTTACTCGGGCGGGAGGGCCCGTTACAATGAGCAGTTCTTC.

The V call is TRBV28, the J call TRBJ2-3; 9 positions agree with TRBD1. Germline-derived CDR1 and CDR2 are MDHEN and SYDVKM. V gave up 6 bases and J gave up 6 bases; unmatched junction bases: 10. This CDR3 contains 15 residues. The DNA for the CDR3 is TGTGCCAGCAGCAGACAGGGGGTAAAGGCGGATACGCAGTATTTT. It is translated as CASSRQGVKADTQYF.

This clone was seen only once. The rearrangement joins TRBV29-1 to TRBJ1-2; 11 bases line up with TRBD1. Trimming took 6 bases from V and 3 from J; bases not matched to a gene: 6. CDR3 length equals 14 residues. Germline V gene data show CDR1 as SQVTM and CDR2 as ANQGSEA. CDR3 DNA sequence: TGCAGCGTCGAACCGGGACAGGGGGACTATGGCTACACCTTC. Translated: CSVEPGQGDYGYTF.

This chain links TRBV6-5 with TRBJ2-5, with TRBD1 as a possible D gene (5 bases). The V and J ends lost 6 bases and 4 bases respectively, with 15 bases between them. This CDR3 has 14 amino acids. CDR1 and CDR2 from the germline V gene are MNHEY and SVGAGI. Written as DNA, the CDR3 is TGTGCCAGCAGAATGGCACAGGCGGTAGAGACCCAGTACTTC. Amino acid sequence: CASRMAQAVETQYF.